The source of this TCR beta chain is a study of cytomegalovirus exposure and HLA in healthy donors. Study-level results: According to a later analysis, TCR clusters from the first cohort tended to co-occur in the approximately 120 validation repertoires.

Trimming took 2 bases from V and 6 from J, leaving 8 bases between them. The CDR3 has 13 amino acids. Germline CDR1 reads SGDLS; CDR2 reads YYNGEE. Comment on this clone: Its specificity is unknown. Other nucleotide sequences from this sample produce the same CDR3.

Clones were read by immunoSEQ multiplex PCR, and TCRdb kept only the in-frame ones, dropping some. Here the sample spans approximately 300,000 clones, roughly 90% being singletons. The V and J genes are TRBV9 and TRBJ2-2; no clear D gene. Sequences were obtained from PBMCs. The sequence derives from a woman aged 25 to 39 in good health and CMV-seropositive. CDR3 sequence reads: CASSVLSAGELFF. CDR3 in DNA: TGTGCCAGCAGCGTTCTATCCGCCGGGGAGCTGTTTTTT.